Below, one T cell receptor beta chain is given with its context. The sample originates from a study of blood T cell repertoires in COVID-19. On the study more broadly: PBMCs, B-cell-depleted T cells, or T cells provided the cDNA or gDNA that made up the material.

Looked up from germline, CDR1 is SGHNT and CDR2 is YYREEE (reference sequence). The CDR3 covers 15 residues. Trimming took 0 bases from V and 6 from J; bases not matched to a gene: 4. Assay: immunoSEQ multiplex PCR; the TCRdb copy retains only in-frame clones and omits some. The table records about half a million clones, roughly nine tenths of them present only once. The TCR was taken from a man aged 18 to 29 with COVID-19, enrolled during active disease. Sequenced material: peripheral blood. This chain connects TRBV5-4 to TRBJ2-3; 10 nucleotides agree with TRBD2. The CDR3, as DNA: TGTGCCAGCAGCTTGGTTAGCGGGGGGAGGGATACGCAGTATTTT. Residues: CASSLVSGGRDTQYF.